The 9 T cell receptor beta chains below all came from one sample that was sequenced in a study of shared clonotypes between healthy human individuals. Assay: immunoSEQ multiplex PCR; the TCRdb copy retains only in-frame clones and omits some. This sample has over 1.5 million clones; approximately 98% occur once, and the top ten carry around 0.45%. Sequencing was performed on naive CD4+ T cells sorted from blood. Subset here: CD45RA+ positively selected. The receptor source for this set is a young man in good health.

About this clone itself: This specimen includes other DNA sequences encoding the same CDR3. This chain links TRBV9 with TRBJ2-7, with D possibly TRBD2 on 5 matching bases. This CDR3 comprises 13 residues. CDR1 SGDLS and CDR2 YYNGEE come from the germline V gene. The V end lost 0 bases, the J end lost 6 bases, and 10 bases lay between the germline ends. CDR3 coding DNA: TGTGCCAGCAGCGTAGCCGGGGTAGGCGAGCAGTACTTC. Translation: CASSVAGVGEQYF.

The J gene is TRBJ2-7, the V gene TRBV2; D is unclear. CDR1 SNHLY and CDR2 FYNNEI come from the germline V gene. V was trimmed by 5 bases and J by 12 bases, leaving 17 bases between them. The CDR3 is 12 amino acids. The CDR3 DNA is TGTGCCAGCAGTCAAAATGCAGTTCCGCTGTACTTC. This sequence encodes CASSQNAVPLYF. Drawing the rest from reference TRBV2 and TRBJ2-7, the complete variable domain is EPEVTQTPSHQVTQMGQEVILRCVPISNHLYFYWYRQILGQKVEFLVSFYNNEISEKSEIFDDQFSVERPDGSNFTLKIRSTKLEDSAMYFCASSQNAVPLYFGPGTRLTVT.

V is TRBV28 and J is TRBJ2-6; a possible D gene is TRBD2 (6 bases). Trimming cost V 7 bases and J 2 bases, with 12 bases left between them. Germline V gene sequence: CDR1 MDHEN, CDR2 SYDVKM. The CDR3 contains 15 residues. CDR3 sequence (DNA): TGTGCCAGCAATCGGGGGTACGCTGGGGCCAACGTCCTGACTTTC. This gives the protein CASNRGYAGANVLTF. Full variable domain (remainder filled in from reference TRBV28 and TRBJ2-6): DVKVTQSSRYLVKRTGEKVFLECVQDMDHENMFWYRQDPGLGLRLIYFSYDVKMKEKGDIPEGYSVSREKKERFSLILESASTNQTSMYLCASNRGYAGANVLTFGAGSRLTVL.

The chain carries TRBV7-9 and TRBJ2-5; TRBD2 matches at 7 bases. V was pared by 1 base and J by 0 bases, with 5 bases of the junction left unmatched. Germline lookup yields CDR1 SEHNR and CDR2 FQNEAQ (reference sequence). The CDR3 spans 16 residues. This CDR3 is CASSLVPSGNQETQYF. The CDR3 DNA follows: TGTGCCAGCAGCTTAGTTCCCAGCGGGAACCAAGAGACCCAGTACTTC.

The chain uses TRBV7-8 and TRBJ2-3; 7 positions match TRBD1. With 0 bases clipped from V and 1 base from J, the junction kept 13 bases outside the gene matches. This CDR3 has 19 amino acids. CDR1 is SGHVS and CDR2 is FQNEAQ in the germline V gene. The CDR3 DNA reads as TGTGCCAGCAGCTTAGCCGAGGACAGGACTTTTATCGGCACAGATACGCAGTATTTT. Translated, it gives CASSLAEDRTFIGTDTQYF.

On this clone: The sample contains more than one DNA sequence encoding this CDR3. The J gene is TRBJ2-5, the V gene TRBV5-1, with TRBD2 identical over 16 bases. Per the germline V gene, CDR1 is SGHRS and CDR2 is YFSETQ. CDR3 length: 17 amino acids. J was trimmed by 4 bases and V by 4 bases; bases with no gene match: 7. The CDR3, as DNA: TGCGCCAGCAGCCCGGGACTAGCGGGAGGGCCTGGAGAGACCCAGTACTTC. As protein: CASSPGLAGGPGETQYF.

The chain couples TRBV19 to TRBJ2-1; tentatively, D is TRBD1 (6 bases). Trimming removed 2 bases at V and 6 bases at J, with 26 bases between. The CDR3 spans 19 residues. CDR1 is LNHDA and CDR2 is SQIVND in the germline V gene (reference sequence). The CDR3 here is CASSIPLDKSLDRINEQFF. The CDR3 region has the DNA TGTGCCAGTAGTATACCTCTGGACAAATCGCTGGACAGAATCAATGAGCAGTTCTTC.

The V and J genes are TRBV5-4 and TRBJ2-4, with TRBD1 as a possible D gene (6 bases). The CDR3 spans 13 residues. V was shortened by 4 bases and J by 5 bases, with 10 bases between the two germline ends. Germline CDR1 SGHNT, CDR2 YYREEE (reference sequence). CDR3 sequence reads: CASSIGTQNIQYF. In DNA, the CDR3 is TGTGCCAGCAGCATCGGGACACAAAACATTCAGTACTTC.

V and J are TRBV19 and TRBJ2-7, with 11 bases fitting TRBD2. The CDR3 covers 16 residues. Germline CDR1 is LNHDA and CDR2 is SQIVND (reference sequence). The V and J ends lost 4 bases and 3 bases, in that order; junction bases with no gene match: 8. The CDR3 here is CASSNLAGGNHYEQYF. The CDR3 nucleotides read TGTGCCAGTAGTAACCTAGCGGGAGGAAATCACTACGAGCAGTACTTC.